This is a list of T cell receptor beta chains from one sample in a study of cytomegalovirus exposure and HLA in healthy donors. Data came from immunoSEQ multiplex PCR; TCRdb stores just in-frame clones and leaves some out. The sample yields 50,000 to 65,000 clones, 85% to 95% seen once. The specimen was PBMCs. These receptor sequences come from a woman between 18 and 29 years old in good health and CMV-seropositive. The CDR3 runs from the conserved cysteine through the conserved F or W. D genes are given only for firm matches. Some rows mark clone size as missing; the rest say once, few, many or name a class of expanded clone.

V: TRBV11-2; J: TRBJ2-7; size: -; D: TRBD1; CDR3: CASSAPPRGLPYEQYF; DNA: TGTGCCAGCAGCGCCCCACCCAGGGGGCTTCCCTACGAGCAGTACTTC
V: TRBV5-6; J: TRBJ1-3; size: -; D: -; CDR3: CASSLVPGLDSGNTIYF; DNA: TGTGCCAGCAGCTTGGTTCCAGGGCTCGACTCTGGAAACACCATATATTTT
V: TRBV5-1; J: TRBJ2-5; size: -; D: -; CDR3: CASSPLGRDVETQYF; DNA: TGCGCCAGCAGTCCACTGGGCAGGGATGTGGAGACCCAGTACTTC
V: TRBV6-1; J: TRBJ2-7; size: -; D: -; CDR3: CASWRDGTYEQYF; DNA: TGTGCCAGCTGGCGGGACGGAACCTACGAGCAGTACTTC
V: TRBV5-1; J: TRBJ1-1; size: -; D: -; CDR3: CASSLAGGNTEAFF; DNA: TGCGCCAGCAGCTTGGCCGGCGGAAACACTGAAGCTTTCTTT
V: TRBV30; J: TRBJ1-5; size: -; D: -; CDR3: CAWTQDSALPQHF; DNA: TGTGCCTGGACTCAGGACAGTGCGTTACCCCAGCATTTT
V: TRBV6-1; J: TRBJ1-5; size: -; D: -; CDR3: CASRETVYGNQPQHF; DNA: TGTGCCAGCAGGGAGACAGTCTATGGCAATCAGCCCCAGCATTTT
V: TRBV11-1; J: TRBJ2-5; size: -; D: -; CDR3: CASSFTASAETQYF; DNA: TGTGCCAGCAGCTTCACAGCATCGGCGGAGACCCAGTACTTC
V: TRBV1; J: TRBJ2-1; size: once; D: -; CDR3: CTSSQDGSINEQFF; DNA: TGCACCAGCAGCCAAGATGGCTCAATCAATGAGCAGTTCTTC
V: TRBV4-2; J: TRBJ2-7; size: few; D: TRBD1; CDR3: CASSQGTGGSYEQYF; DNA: TGTGCCAGCAGCCAAGGGACAGGGGGCTCCTACGAGCAGTACTTC
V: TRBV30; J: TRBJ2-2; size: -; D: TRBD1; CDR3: CAWTQGPTGELFF; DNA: TGTGCCTGGACACAGGGGCCTACCGGGGAGCTGTTTTTT
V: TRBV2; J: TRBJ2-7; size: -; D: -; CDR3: CASSGLPRGYEQYF; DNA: TGTGCCAGCAGTGGCTTACCCAGGGGTTACGAGCAGTACTTC
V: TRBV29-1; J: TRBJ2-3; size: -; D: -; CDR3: CSVGALGLLTDTQYF; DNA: TGCAGCGTGGGGGCCCTAGGACTTCTCACAGATACGCAGTATTTT
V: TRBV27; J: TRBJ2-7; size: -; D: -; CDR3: CASSLGQSYEQYF; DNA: TGTGCCAGCAGTTTGGGGCAGTCCTACGAGCAGTACTTC
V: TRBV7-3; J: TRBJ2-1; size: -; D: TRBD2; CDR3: CASSSGGTSAEEEQFF; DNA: TGTGCCAGCAGCTCGGGGGGGACTAGCGCCGAAGAGGAGCAGTTCTTC
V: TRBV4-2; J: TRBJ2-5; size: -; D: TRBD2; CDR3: CASSQDSDAAGVFETQYF; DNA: TGTGCCAGCAGCCAAGATTCCGATGCGGCGGGAGTTTTCGAGACCCAGTACTTC
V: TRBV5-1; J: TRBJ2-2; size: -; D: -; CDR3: CASSLEGSRAAGELFF; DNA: TGCGCCAGCAGCTTGGAAGGTAGCAGGGCGGCCGGGGAGCTGTTTTTT
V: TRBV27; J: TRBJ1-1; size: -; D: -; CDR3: CASGKRGTEAFF; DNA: TGTGCCAGTGGGAAAAGAGGGACTGAAGCTTTCTTT
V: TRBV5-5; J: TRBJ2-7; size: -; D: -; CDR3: CASSLGDTNSYEQYF; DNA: TGTGCCAGCAGCTTGGGGGACACTAACTCCTACGAGCAGTACTTC
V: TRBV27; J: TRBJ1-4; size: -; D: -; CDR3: CASSPIPPTWATNEKLFF; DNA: TGTGCCAGCAGTCCCATACCCCCGACATGGGCAACTAATGAAAAACTGTTTTTT
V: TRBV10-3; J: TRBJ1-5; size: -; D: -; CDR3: CAISDRTDNQPQHF; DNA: TGTGCCATCAGTGATAGAACTGATAATCAGCCCCAGCATTTT
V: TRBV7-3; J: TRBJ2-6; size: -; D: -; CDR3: CASSPRAGANVLTF; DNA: TGTGCCAGCAGCCCGAGGGCTGGGGCCAACGTCCTGACTTTC
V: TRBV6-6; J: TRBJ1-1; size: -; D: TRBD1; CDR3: CASSPQGTGRHTEAFF; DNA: TGTGCCAGCAGTCCCCAGGGGACAGGGAGGCACACTGAAGCTTTCTTT
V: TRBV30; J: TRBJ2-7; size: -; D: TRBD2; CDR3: CAWSPARASGSPMGEQYF; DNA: TGTGCCTGGAGTCCCGCCCGGGCTAGCGGGAGCCCTATGGGCGAGCAGTACTTC
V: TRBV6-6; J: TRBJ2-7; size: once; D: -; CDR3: CATKGGGNYEQYF; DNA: TGTGCGACGAAGGGGGGGGGAAACTACGAGCAGTACTTC
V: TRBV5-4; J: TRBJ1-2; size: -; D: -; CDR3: CASSFAGDGYTF; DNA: TGTGCCAGCAGCTTCGCGGGCGATGGCTACACCTTC
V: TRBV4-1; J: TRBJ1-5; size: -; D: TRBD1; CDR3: CASSQVGQVDQPQHF; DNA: TGCGCCAGCAGCCAAGTCGGACAGGTTGATCAGCCCCAGCATTTT
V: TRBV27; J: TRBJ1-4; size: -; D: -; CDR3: CASSLRWYLQGVTNEKLFF; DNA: TGTGCCAGCAGTTTGCGATGGTACCTTCAAGGGGTTACTAATGAAAAACTGTTTTTT
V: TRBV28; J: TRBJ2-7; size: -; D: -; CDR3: CASSSTGNHPYEQYF; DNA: TGTGCCAGCAGTAGTACAGGAAATCACCCCTACGAGCAGTACTTC
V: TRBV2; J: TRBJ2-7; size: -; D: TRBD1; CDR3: CASKGGAGQGRIYEQYF; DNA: TGTGCCAGCAAGGGAGGTGCGGGACAGGGGAGGATCTACGAGCAGTACTTC
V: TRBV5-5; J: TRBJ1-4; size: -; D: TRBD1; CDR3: CASSTGGPTNEKLFF; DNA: TGTGCCAGCAGCACAGGGGGCCCAACTAATGAAAAACTGTTTTTT
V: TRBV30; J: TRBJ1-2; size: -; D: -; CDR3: CAWSLGLPYGYTF; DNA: TGTGCCTGGAGCCTTGGGCTCCCCTATGGCTACACCTTC
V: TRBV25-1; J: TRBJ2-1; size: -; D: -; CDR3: CASSRESTGREQFF; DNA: TGTGCCAGCAGCAGAGAATCTACAGGGCGTGAGCAGTTCTTC
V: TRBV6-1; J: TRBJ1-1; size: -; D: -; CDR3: CASSGGRVNTEAFF; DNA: TGTGCCAGCAGTGGAGGGCGGGTGAACACTGAAGCTTTCTTT
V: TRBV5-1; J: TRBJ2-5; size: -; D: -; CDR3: CASSLVPGKETQYF; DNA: TGCGCCAGCAGCTTGGTACCCGGGAAAGAGACCCAGTACTTC
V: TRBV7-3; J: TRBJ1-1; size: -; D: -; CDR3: CASSFGLLGGIMNTEAFF; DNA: TGTGCCAGCAGCTTCGGATTGCTTGGGGGGATCATGAACACTGAAGCTTTCTTT
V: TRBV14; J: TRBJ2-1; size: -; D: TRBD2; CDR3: CASSQTRGGGRNEQFF; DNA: TGTGCCAGCAGCCAAACGAGGGGCGGGGGTAGGAATGAGCAGTTCTTC
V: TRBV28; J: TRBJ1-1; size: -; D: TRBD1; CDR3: CASSSQTGVNTEAFF; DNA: TGTGCCAGCAGTTCCCAAACAGGGGTGAACACTGAAGCTTTCTTT
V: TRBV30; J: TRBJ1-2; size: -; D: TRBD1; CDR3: CAWGQGLSYGYTF; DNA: TGTGCCTGGGGACAGGGGCTCAGCTATGGCTACACCTTC
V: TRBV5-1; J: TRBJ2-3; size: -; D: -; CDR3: CASSLLAQDTQYF; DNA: TGCGCCAGCAGCTTATTAGCTCAAGATACGCAGTATTTT
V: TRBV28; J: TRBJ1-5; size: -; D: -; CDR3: CASSRAGSRLSNQPQHF; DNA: TGTGCCAGCAGCAGGGCAGGGTCTCGCCTGAGCAATCAGCCCCAGCATTTT
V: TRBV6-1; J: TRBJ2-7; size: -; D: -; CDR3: CASSEAGLPSREQYF; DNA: TGTGCCAGCAGTGAAGCGGGACTCCCGTCCCGGGAGCAGTACTTC
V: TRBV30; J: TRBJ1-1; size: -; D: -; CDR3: CAWELTGEAFF; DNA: TGTGCCTGGGAATTGACAGGTGAAGCTTTCTTT
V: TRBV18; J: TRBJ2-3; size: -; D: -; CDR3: CASSPRLLLDTDTQYF; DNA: TGTGCCAGCTCACCACGATTACTCCTTGACACAGATACGCAGTATTTT
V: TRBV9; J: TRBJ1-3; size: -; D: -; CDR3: CASSAQQGAGNTIYF; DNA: TGTGCCAGCAGCGCGCAACAGGGAGCTGGAAACACCATATATTTT
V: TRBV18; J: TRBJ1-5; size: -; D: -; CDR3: CASSPTGSPDQPQHF; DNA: TGTGCCAGCTCACCCACAGGGTCCCCCGATCAGCCCCAGCATTTT
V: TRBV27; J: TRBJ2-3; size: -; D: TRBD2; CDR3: CASSLSNGGWADTQYF; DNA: TGTGCCAGCAGTTTATCGAACGGGGGGTGGGCAGATACGCAGTATTTT
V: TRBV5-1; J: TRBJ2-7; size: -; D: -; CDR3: CASSPHDGGYSYEQYF; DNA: TGCGCCAGCAGCCCTCACGATGGCGGCTACTCCTACGAGCAGTACTTC
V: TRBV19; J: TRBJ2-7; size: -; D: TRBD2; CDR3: CASSTAPGGEQYF; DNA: TGTGCCAGTAGTACGGCCCCGGGGGGCGAGCAGTACTTC
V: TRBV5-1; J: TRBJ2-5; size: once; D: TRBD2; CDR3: CASSLAPSGGQETQYF; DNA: TGCGCCAGCAGCTTGGCCCCCTCGGGGGGCCAAGAGACCCAGTACTTC
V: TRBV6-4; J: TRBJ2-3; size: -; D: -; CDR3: CASRRDLYTDTQYF; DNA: TGTGCCAGCCGTAGGGACTTATACACAGATACGCAGTATTTT
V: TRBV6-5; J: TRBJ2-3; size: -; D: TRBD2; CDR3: CASRTLAGGTDTQYF; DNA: TGTGCCAGCAGAACTCTGGCGGGGGGGACAGATACGCAGTATTTT
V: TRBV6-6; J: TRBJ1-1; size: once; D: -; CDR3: CASLPGGNTEAFF; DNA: TGTGCCAGCCTCCCCGGGGGGAACACTGAAGCTTTCTTT
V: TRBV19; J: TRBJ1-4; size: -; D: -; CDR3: CASSARFVTAVDMPNEKLFF; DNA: TGTGCCAGTAGTGCCCGTTTTGTCACAGCGGTGGATATGCCAAATGAAAAACTGTTTTTT
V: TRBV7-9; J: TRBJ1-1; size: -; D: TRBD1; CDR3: CASSLAQGADTEAFF; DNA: TGTGCCAGCAGCTTAGCGCAGGGGGCGGATACTGAAGCTTTCTTT
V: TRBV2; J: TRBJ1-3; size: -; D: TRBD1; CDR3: CASSERDRLSGNTIYF; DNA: TGTGCCAGCAGTGAACGGGACAGACTTTCTGGAAACACCATATATTTT
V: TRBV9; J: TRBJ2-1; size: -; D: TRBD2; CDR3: CASNGDRFSGRWNEQFF; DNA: TGTGCCAGCAATGGGGACCGATTTAGCGGGAGATGGAATGAGCAGTTCTTC
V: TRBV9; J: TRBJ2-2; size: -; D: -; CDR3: CASSVGGGTGELFF; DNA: TGTGCCAGCAGCGTAGGGGGCGGAACCGGGGAGCTGTTTTTT
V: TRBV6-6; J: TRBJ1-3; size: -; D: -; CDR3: CAVTPRTDSGNTIYF; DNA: TGTGCCGTCACCCCGAGGACAGACTCTGGAAACACCATATATTTT